This TCR beta chain was sequenced during a study of blood T cells in healthy people across ages. The study, taken as a whole, reports: Comparison with aged donors showed that long-lived donors had more naive CD4+ cells and higher diversity.

This clonotype has more than one count but fewer than ten. The antigen is unknown. A second about 7 to 11 cycle PCR used barcoded and J-beta primers. Tags on each cDNA molecule came from a template-switch adaptor with 12 random nucleotides. TCRdb reanalysed the 5' RACE reads using MiXCR and keeps one entry per CDR3 protein. The sample has around 1,000,000 distinct CDR3 sequences; around two fifths are singletons. The CDR3 is made up of 15 amino acids. Germline V gene sequence: CDR1 SGHRS, CDR2 YFSETQ. The germline V and J ends were trimmed by 1 base and 0 bases, with 10 bases remaining between them. In terms of origin and age, donors were healthy Caucasian individuals from Russia aged about 6 to 90. Researchers collected approximately 9.5 milliliters of peripheral blood from every single donor.

The sequencing input was blood. The sequence was obtained from a man younger than 35 in good health. This chain uses TRBV5-1 with TRBJ1-1, with D perhaps TRBD1 (6 bases). The CDR3 protein is CASSLSDRMNTEAFF. DNA of the CDR3: TGCGCCAGCAGCTTGTCCGACAGGATGAACACTGAAGCTTTCTTT.